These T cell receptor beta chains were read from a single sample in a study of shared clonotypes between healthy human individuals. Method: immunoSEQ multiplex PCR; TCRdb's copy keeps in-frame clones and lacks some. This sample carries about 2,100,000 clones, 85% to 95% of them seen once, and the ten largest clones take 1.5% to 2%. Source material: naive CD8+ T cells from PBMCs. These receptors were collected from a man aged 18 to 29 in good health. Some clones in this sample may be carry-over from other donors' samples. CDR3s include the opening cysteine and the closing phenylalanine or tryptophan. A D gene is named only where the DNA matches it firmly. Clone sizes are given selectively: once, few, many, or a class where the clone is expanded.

TGTGCCAGCAGCCCCAGCGGGAGGTCGTACGAGCAGTACTTC,CASSPSGRSYEQYF,.,TRBJ2-7,TRBD2,TRBV9
TGTGCCAGCAGCCCCCGGGACTCTAATCGGGATGAGCAGTTCTTC,CASSPRDSNRDEQFF,.,TRBJ2-1,.,TRBV11-3
TGTGCCAGCAGTGTTGAGGGACGGAACACCGGGGAGCTGTTTTTT,CASSVEGRNTGELFF,.,TRBJ2-2,.,TRBV9
TGTGCCAGCAGCCAGACAGGGGGAGACTACGAGCAGTACTTC,CASSQTGGDYEQYF,.,TRBJ2-7,TRBD1,TRBV28
TGTGCCAGCAGCTCGTGGGGGACCTGGGACCAAGAGACCCAGTACTTC,CASSSWGTWDQETQYF,.,TRBJ2-5,.,TRBV7-2
TGTGCCACCAGCAGAGTTCCAAGCACGAACACCGGGGAGCTGTTTTTT,CATSRVPSTNTGELFF,.,TRBJ2-2,.,TRBV15
TGTGCCAGCAGTGACGTCAGAGAGACCCAGTACTTC,CASSDVRETQYF,.,TRBJ2-5,.,TRBV6-1
TGTGCCAGCAGCGTCGGCGGGAGAGGGTACGAGCAGTACTTC,CASSVGGRGYEQYF,.,TRBJ2-7,TRBD2,TRBV9
TGTGCCAGCGGAGCCGGTGGGTTTCTGAACACCGGGGAGCTGTTTTTT,CASGAGGFLNTGELFF,once,TRBJ2-2,.,TRBV21-1
TGTGCCAGCAGCGTAGGAGGGGGGGACGAGCAGTACTTC,CASSVGGGDEQYF,once,TRBJ2-7,.,TRBV9
TGTGCCAGCAGTGAAGGGGAGGGCTATGGCTACACCTTC,CASSEGEGYGYTF,.,TRBJ1-2,.,TRBV6-1
TGTGCCAGCAGCCGTAGCGGGAGCCACTACAATGAGCAGTTCTTC,CASSRSGSHYNEQFF,.,TRBJ2-1,TRBD2,TRBV7-9
TGTGCCAGCAGTATCCGGGGTTATGGCTACACCTTC,CASSIRGYGYTF,.,TRBJ1-2,.,TRBV5-4
TGTGCCACCACGGGGGGACTACCTACCTACGAGCAGTACTTC,CATTGGLPTYEQYF,.,TRBJ2-7,TRBD2,TRBV28
TGTGCCAGCAGTTTATCGGCAGGACAAAGTTCCTACGAGCAGTACTTC,CASSLSAGQSSYEQYF,.,TRBJ2-7,.,TRBV27
TGTGCCAGCAGCGTGAGCCTAGCGGTAGGGAAGCGGCCCGGGGAGCTGTTTTTT,CASSVSLAVGKRPGELFF,.,TRBJ2-2,TRBD2,TRBV9
TGCAGCGTCCTCATTAACTACGAGCAGTACTTC,CSVLINYEQYF,.,TRBJ2-7,.,TRBV29-1
TGTGCCAGCAGCCCGCTAGGAGCAACGAACACCGGGGAGCTGTTTTTT,CASSPLGATNTGELFF,.,TRBJ2-2,.,TRBV14
TGTGCCAGCAGCTTCGGGCAGGTTACCTACAATGAGCAGTTCTTC,CASSFGQVTYNEQFF,once,TRBJ2-1,.,TRBV5-6
TGTGCCAGCAGCTTACCGGGGGAGAACACTGAAGCTTTCTTT,CASSLPGENTEAFF,.,TRBJ1-1,.,TRBV7-3
TGTGCCAGTTGGACTAGCGGAGCGCGGCGCACAGATACGCAGTATTTT,CASWTSGARRTDTQYF,.,TRBJ2-3,TRBD2,TRBV7-8
TGCAGCGTTGCCGAAGGGAGGGTGGCTTTCTTT,CSVAEGRVAFF,.,TRBJ1-1,.,TRBV29-1
TGTGCCAGCAGCTTGACCTCCTACGAGCAGTACTTC,CASSLTSYEQYF,.,TRBJ2-7,.,TRBV7-3
TGTGCCAGCAGCTTTCGACCGAGATATGGCTACACCTTC,CASSFRPRYGYTF,.,TRBJ1-2,.,TRBV7-9
TGTGCCAGCAGTCCCGGGACTAGCGGGAGGTGGGAAGAGACCCAGTACTTC,CASSPGTSGRWEETQYF,.,TRBJ2-5,TRBD2,TRBV28
TGTGCCAGCAGCATTGGGTCAGGGTCTCAATACGAGCAGTACTTC,CASSIGSGSQYEQYF,.,TRBJ2-7,.,TRBV5-6
TGTGCCAGCAGCTTAGGTCGGGTTTCGGCCCACTACGAGCAGTACTTC,CASSLGRVSAHYEQYF,once,TRBJ2-7,.,TRBV7-8
TGTGCCAGCAGTCCCTCGGACGGATCCTACGAGCAGTACTTC,CASSPSDGSYEQYF,.,TRBJ2-7,.,TRBV6-4
TGTGCCAGTAGTAGTCAGGGCGGCTATAGCAATCAGCCCCAGCATTTT,CASSSQGGYSNQPQHF,.,TRBJ1-5,.,TRBV19
TGTGCCAGCAGTTTCCCCTGGGGGGGGAGTGTGCGTGAGCAGTACTTC,CASSFPWGGSVREQYF,.,TRBJ2-7,TRBD2,TRBV28
TGCGCCAGCAGCTGGACGACTAGCCGAGGCAATGAGCAGTTCTTC,CASSWTTSRGNEQFF,.,TRBJ2-1,TRBD2,TRBV5-1
TGTGCCAGCAGTTTATACAGGCGGAACACTGAAGCTTTCTTT,CASSLYRRNTEAFF,.,TRBJ1-1,.,TRBV28
TGTGCCAGCAGCTTAGTTGTCAGCTCCTACAATGAGCAGTTCTTC,CASSLVVSSYNEQFF,.,TRBJ2-1,.,TRBV7-8
TGTGCCAGCAGCCCCGGACAGGGTATCCACGAGCAGTACTTC,CASSPGQGIHEQYF,.,TRBJ2-7,TRBD1,TRBV13
TGTGCCAGCAGTATAAAATCCAAGCCGGGACTCAACACTGAAGCTTTCTTT,CASSIKSKPGLNTEAFF,.,TRBJ1-1,.,TRBV27
TGTGCCAGCAGCGCCGGTTGGACTAATGAAAAACTGTTTTTT,CASSAGWTNEKLFF,.,TRBJ1-4,.,TRBV9